The subject of this entry is one TCR beta chain. The CDR3 sequence is 17 residues long. CDR1 and CDR2 from the germline V gene are LNHDA and SQIVND (reference sequence). V dropped 4 bases and J dropped 7 bases, with 23 bases sitting between them. The source of the sample is a study of blood T cell repertoires in COVID-19. Some clones are missing from TCRdb's copy, which holds only in-frame ones; the method was immunoSEQ multiplex PCR. The sample yields some 270,000 clones, roughly 88% seen once. The genes are TRBV19 and TRBJ2-1; a weak D match, TRBD1 (5 bases). This receptor was identified in a human donor with COVID-19, enrolled during active disease. The donor label of this sample is uncertain. Specimen: peripheral blood. The chain's CDR3 is CASSSQGFKGVENEQFF. The CDR3 DNA is TGTGCCAGTAGTAGTCAAGGGTTCAAAGGGGTGGAAAATGAGCAGTTCTTC. The full variable domain, its missing parts supplied by reference TRBV19 and TRBJ2-1, is DGGITQSPKYLFRKEGQNVTLSCEQNLNHDAMYWYRQDPGQGLRLIYYSQIVNDFQKGDIAEGYSVSREKKESFPLTVTSAQKNPTAFYLCASSSQGFKGVENEQFFGPGTRLTVL.